This T cell receptor beta chain was found in a study of T cells in Graves' hyperthyroidism and ophthalmopathy. CDR1 and CDR2 from the germline V gene are DFQATT and SNEGSKA (reference sequence). CDR3 length: 15 amino acids. V was trimmed by 6 bases and J by 10 bases, leaving 25 bases between them. From RNA transcripts, TCR beta CDR3 regions were amplified. The HTBI set primed first-round TCR CDR3 RT-PCR. Via MiXCR, TCRdb re-called the multiplex PCR reads, giving one row per CDR3 protein. The table lists around 100,000 distinct CDR3 sequences, approximately 50% of them singletons. This sequence originates from a man aged 35 to 55 with Graves' hyperthyroidism. The chain recombines TRBV20-1 with TRBJ2-1; the D gene could be TRBD1 or TRBD2 (6 bases each). The material sequenced was blood. This chain's CDR3 is CSATGGRGPSGEQFF. The DNA of the CDR3 is TGCAGTGCCACTGGAGGACGGGGGCCCTCCGGCGAGCAGTTCTTC.